This section outlines one T cell receptor beta chain sequence together with its context. Its antigen is as yet unknown. This record comes from a study of CD8 T cells in ankylosing spondylitis. Study-wide results and caveats: One TCR beta motif, made up of under ten highly homologous variants, appeared characteristic of ankylosing spondylitis blood. Within matched ankylosing spondylitis synovial fluid, disease-linked clones were reportedly significantly enriched.

A single record per CDR3 protein comes from TCRdb applying MiXCR to the 5' RACE reads. The sample includes under 250,000 distinct CDR3 sequences, approximately 12% of them seen just once. Germline V CDR1 and CDR2: LGHNA, YNFKEQ. This CDR3 has 13 residues. V dropped 4 bases and J dropped 8 bases, with 12 bases sitting between them. Sequencing was done on a sample of blood, either unsorted or a sorted T cell fraction (not recorded which). The receptor was isolated from a male donor with ankylosing spondylitis or in good health (not recorded which). The chain is built from TRBV4-2 and TRBJ2-1; D gene ambiguous. Here the CDR3 reads CASSPPSGDEQFF. The CDR3 DNA is TGTGCCAGCAGCCCCCCGTCGGGCGATGAGCAGTTCTTC.